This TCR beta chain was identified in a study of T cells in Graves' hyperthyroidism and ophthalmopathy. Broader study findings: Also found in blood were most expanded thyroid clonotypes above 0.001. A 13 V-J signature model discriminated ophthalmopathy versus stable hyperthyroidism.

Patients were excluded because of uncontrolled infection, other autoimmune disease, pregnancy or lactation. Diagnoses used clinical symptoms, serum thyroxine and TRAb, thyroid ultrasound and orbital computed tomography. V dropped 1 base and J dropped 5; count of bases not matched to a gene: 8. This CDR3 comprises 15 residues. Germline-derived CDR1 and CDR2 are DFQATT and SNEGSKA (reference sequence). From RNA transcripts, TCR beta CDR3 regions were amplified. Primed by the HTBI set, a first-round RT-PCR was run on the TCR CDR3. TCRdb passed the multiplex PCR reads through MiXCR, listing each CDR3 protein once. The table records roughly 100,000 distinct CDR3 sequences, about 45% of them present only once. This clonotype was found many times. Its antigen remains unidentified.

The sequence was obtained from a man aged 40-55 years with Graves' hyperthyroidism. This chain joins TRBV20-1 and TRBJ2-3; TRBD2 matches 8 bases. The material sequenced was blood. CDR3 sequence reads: CSARVVGGRRDTQYF. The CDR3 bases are TGCAGTGCTAGAGTCGTTGGCGGGAGGAGAGATACGCAGTATTTT.